One sample yielded the 27 T cell receptor beta chains listed below, sequenced in a study. MiXCR was run by TCRdb on the 5' RACE reads, yielding one entry per CDR3 protein. The top ten hold approximately 2.2% of the sample, which has more than 55,000 distinct CDR3 sequences, 26% seen once. Treg sorting used a CD4+CD25+CD127-/low gate. Sequencing was carried out using tumor-infiltrating Tregs sorted from the breast tumor. The receptors shown here come from a female donor with breast cancer.

The CDR3 reads CASSEGFADRERVYNEQFF. The CDR3, as DNA: TGTGCCAGCAGTGAAGGTTTTGCGGACAGGGAAAGAGTTTACAATGAGCAGTTCTTC. The J gene is TRBJ2-1, the V gene TRBV25-1; 8 bases line up with TRBD1. The junction had 16 bases not matched to a gene; V was cut back by 2 bases and J by 4 bases. Germline lookup yields CDR1 MGHDK and CDR2 SYGVNS. The CDR3 has 19 residues.

The rearrangement links TRBV4-2 to TRBJ2-3; D not resolved. V dropped 1 base and J dropped 0 bases, with 2 bases sitting between them. The germline V gene has CDR1 LGHNA and CDR2 YNFKEQ. The CDR3 runs 13 residues. The CDR3 DNA is TGTGCCAGCAGCCAAGCTAGCACAGATACGCAGTATTTT. Residues: CASSQASTDTQYF.

Concerning this clonotype: This CDR3 fails to terminate in the conserved phenylalanine or tryptophan, so it likely reflects a read error. The chain joins TRBV20-1 to TRBJ2-1, with TRBD1 matching over 8 bases. Germline loops: CDR1 DFQATT, CDR2 SNEGSKA (reference sequence). This CDR3 region has 14 residues. V lost 5 bases, J lost 0 bases, and 3 bases stayed unmatched. CDR3 loop: CSAFQGASYNEQFY. DNA of the CDR3: TGCAGTGCTTTCCAGGGGGCCTCCTACAATGAGCAGTTCTAC.

The chain joins TRBV5-1 to TRBJ2-7, with TRBD2 matching 15 bases. The CDR3 runs to 15 residues. V lost 3 bases, J lost 7 bases, and 5 bases stayed unmatched. Per the germline V gene, CDR1 is SGHRS and CDR2 is YFSETQ. The CDR3 protein is CASSYAGTSGGEQYF. In nucleotides, the CDR3 is TGCGCCAGCAGCTACGCCGGGACTAGCGGGGGGGAGCAGTACTTC.

The rearrangement joins TRBV5-1 to TRBJ2-2; tentative D call: TRBD1 (6 bases). The CDR3 has 15 residues. The V end was cut by 2 bases, the J end by 5 bases, with 13 bases between. The germline V gene encodes CDR1 SGHRS and CDR2 YFSETQ. The CDR3 spells CASSFQQGSTGELFF. As DNA, the CDR3 is TGCGCCAGCAGCTTTCAACAGGGATCGACCGGGGAGCTGTTTTTT.

This clonotype was counted at least ten times. The chain is built from TRBV12-3 or TRBV12-4 and TRBJ2-1; 10 nucleotides line up with TRBD2. J gave up 9 bases and V 2 bases, and 7 bases lay outside the gene matches. The CDR3 contains 15 residues. CDR3 coding DNA: TGTGCCAGCAGTTTACTGGGTCTAGCGGGAGCTGAGCAGTTCTTC. Translated, it gives CASSLLGLAGAEQFF.

This clonotype was recorded at least ten times. The chain employs TRBV20-1 and TRBJ2-1; the D gene could be TRBD1 or TRBD2 (5 bases each). V lost 0 bases and J 7 bases, leaving 16 bases between the germline ends. The germline V gene encodes CDR1 DFQATT and CDR2 SNEGSKA (reference sequence). This CDR3 region has 15 residues. The CDR3 DNA reads TGCAGTGCTAGAGATACCCGGGGCTCGGGGAATGAGCAGTTCTTC. This sequence encodes CSARDTRGSGNEQFF.

This clonotype was counted at least ten times. The chain joins TRBV7-2 to TRBJ2-5; 10 nucleotides agree with TRBD2. The germline gives CDR1 SGHTA, CDR2 FQGNSA. The junction had 19 bases not matched to a gene; V was cut back by 5 bases and J by 1 base. This CDR3 is 20 amino acids long. Here the CDR3 DNA reads TGTGCCAGCAGCCCCGCCCCCCTAGCGGGGGCCGCCCGCTTCCAAGAGACCCAGTACTTC. It translates to CASSPAPLAGAARFQETQYF.

The V gene is TRBV29-1, the J gene TRBJ1-2; 9 bases are a match to TRBD1. Losses at the gene ends were 0 bases for V and 6 bases for J; bases not matched to a gene: 5. The germline V gene encodes CDR1 SQVTM and CDR2 ANQGSEA. The CDR3 is made up of 14 amino acids. The CDR3 reads CSVEDRGTGNGYTF. In nucleotides, the CDR3 is TGCAGCGTTGAAGATCGAGGGACAGGGAATGGCTACACCTTC.

This clonotype has ten or more counts. This sequence joins TRBV4-1 and TRBJ1-5; D is unresolved. Germline V lookup: CDR1 MGHRA, CDR2 YSYEKL. The CDR3 is made up of 13 amino acids. Trimming cost V 0 bases and J 4 bases, with 4 bases left between them. Written as DNA, the CDR3 is TGCGCCAGCAGCCAAGATCGGAATCAGCCCCAGCATTTT. Translation gives CASSQDRNQPQHF.

Many counts were recorded for this clonotype. The chain couples TRBV20-1 to TRBJ1-2; TRBD1 agrees at 7 bases. The CDR3 is 15 residues long. CDR1 is DFQATT and CDR2 is SNEGSKA in the germline V gene (reference sequence). Trimming took 2 bases from V and 5 from J; bases not matched to a gene: 11. The CDR3 sequence: CSARPETGVGYGYTF. CDR3 DNA sequence: TGCAGTGCTAGACCTGAAACAGGGGTGGGGTATGGCTACACCTTC.

The chain uses TRBV20-1 and TRBJ2-1; the match to TRBD1 covers 8 bases. The V segment lost 0 bases and the J segment 9 bases; nucleotides outside the gene matches: 13. The CDR3 is made up of 16 amino acids. Germline V lookup: CDR1 DFQATT, CDR2 SNEGSKA (reference sequence). In DNA, the CDR3 is TGCAGTGCTAGAGATCCCAGGCAGGGGGCGAAGGGTGAGCAGTTCTTC. Translation: CSARDPRQGAKGEQFF.

This clonotype has only a few counts. This rearrangement joins TRBV7-2 to TRBJ1-1; D possibly corresponds to TRBD1 (5 bases). V lost 2 bases, J lost 4 bases, and 14 bases lay in between. Germline values: CDR1 SGHTA, CDR2 FQGNSA. The CDR3 loop spans 15 amino acids. The CDR3 DNA follows: TGTGCCAGCAGCTTAAGAGGGGCGAGTGGCACTGAAGCTTTCTTT. It translates to CASSLRGASGTEAFF.

As for this clonotype: A much larger clone lies a single base off, so this may be a read error. This chain uses TRBV4-3 with TRBJ2-6, with D perhaps TRBD1 (5 bases). CDR3 length: 16 residues. Germline V gene sequence: CDR1 LGHNA, CDR2 YSLEER. CDR3: CASSQDSSSGANVLAF. The DNA of the CDR3 is TGCGCCAGCAGCCAAGATAGCAGCTCTGGGGCCAACGTCCTGGCTTTC.

This chain joins TRBV7-2 and TRBJ2-7; 10 bases are a match to TRBD2. In germline, CDR1 is SGHTA, CDR2 FQGNSA. V shed 6 bases and J 13 bases; nucleotides not matched to a gene: 18. There are 15 residues in the CDR3. CDR3 coding DNA: TGTGCCAGCAGTCGAACTACCGGGACTAGCGTTGACGCTTACTTC. This gives the protein CASSRTTGTSVDAYF.

There are many counts of this clonotype. The J gene is TRBJ2-2, the V gene TRBV7-2, with D tentatively TRBD2 (6 bases). The CDR3 contains 15 residues. In germline, CDR1 is SGHTA, CDR2 FQGNSA. Trimming removed 1 base at V and 3 bases at J, with 9 bases between. The CDR3: CASSLVAGHTGELFF. CDR3 DNA: TGTGCCAGCAGCTTAGTTGCGGGACACACCGGGGAGCTGTTTTTT.

This clonotype was seen a handful of times. The CDR3 nucleotides read TGTGCCAGCAGCGTAGTCGGTCGGGGGGACACAGATACGCAGTATTTT. It is translated as CASSVVGRGDTDTQYF. The V gene is TRBV9, the J gene TRBJ2-3; 7 bases are shared with TRBD2. The CDR3 sequence is 16 residues long. Germline CDR1 is SGDLS and CDR2 is YYNGEE. Trimming took 0 bases from V and 2 from J; bases not matched to a gene: 6.

This clonotype was seen repeatedly, ten times or more. The chain joins TRBV5-1 to TRBJ1-2; 10 bases match TRBD1. V trimming: 4 bases; J trimming: 8 bases; junction bases outside the gene matches: 11. The CDR3 sequence is 15 residues long. Germline lookup yields CDR1 SGHRS and CDR2 YFSETQ. In DNA form, the CDR3 reads TGCGCCAGCAGCGTCAACTCCCGGGACAGGGGAGGCTACACCTTC. Protein: CASSVNSRDRGGYTF.

This clonotype was recorded a few times. CDR3 DNA sequence: TGCGCCAGCAGCTGGACTAGCGAGAGCACAGATACGCAGTATTTT. This sequence encodes CASSWTSESTDTQYF. This chain connects TRBV5-1 to TRBJ2-3, with 9 bases that match TRBD2. Per germline, CDR1 SGHRS and CDR2 YFSETQ. V lost 3 bases and J lost 0; bases outside the gene matches: 2. The CDR3 is made up of 15 amino acids.

Many counts were recorded for this clonotype. The CDR3 nucleotides read TGTGCCAGCAGTTTACAGGGTAACACTGAAGCTTTCTTT. As protein: CASSLQGNTEAFF. The chain joins TRBV12-3 or TRBV12-4 to TRBJ1-1; a weak D match, TRBD1 (5 bases). The CDR3 consists of 13 residues. V gave up 2 bases and J gave up 2 bases, with 6 bases separating them.

Notes on this clonotype: One end of the junction is discordant with germline, which a read error may explain. The CDR3 DNA is TGTGCCAACAGCTTACGTGGATATAGCAATCAGCCCCAGCATTTT. Protein product: CANSLRGYSNQPQHF. The chain carries TRBV11-2 and TRBJ1-5; no clear D. This CDR3 comprises 15 residues. From germline, CDR1 is SGHAT and CDR2 FQNNGV.

This clonotype appeared many times. The chain links TRBV7-2 to TRBJ2-1, with TRBD2 identical over 9 bases. V shed 5 bases and J 7 bases; nucleotides not matched to a gene: 12. From germline, CDR1 is SGHTA and CDR2 FQGNSA. The CDR3 has 16 residues. The CDR3 is CASSLGGSGSLNEQFF. CDR3 coding DNA: TGTGCCAGCAGCCTAGGGGGTAGCGGGAGTCTAAATGAGCAGTTCTTC.

This clonotype has a count of ten or more. V and J are TRBV6-6 and TRBJ2-1; 7 nucleotides line up with TRBD1. Trimming removed 5 bases from V and 4 bases from J; junction bases left unmatched: 2. The CDR3 has 13 residues. From germline, CDR1 is MNHNY and CDR2 SVGAGI (reference sequence). CDR3 DNA sequence: TGTGCCAGCAGTCAGGGACAGTACAATGAGCAGTTCTTC. Protein product: CASSQGQYNEQFF.

The V call is TRBV20-1, the J call TRBJ2-1, with 13 bases aligning to TRBD2. CDR1 DFQATT and CDR2 SNEGSKA come from the germline V gene (reference sequence). Losses at the gene ends were 5 bases for V and 9 bases for J; bases not matched to a gene: 13. The CDR3 has 16 residues. The CDR3 DNA reads TGCAGTGCTTCGGGACTAGCGGGATCATTAAGCAGTGAGCAGTTCTTC. Translation: CSASGLAGSLSSEQFF.

This chain joins TRBV7-2 and TRBJ2-5, with TRBD1 identical over 9 bases. The CDR3 runs 17 residues. V was clipped by 5 bases and J by 1 base; unmatched bases: 11. The germline V gene has CDR1 SGHTA and CDR2 FQGNSA. CDR3 amino acids: CASSITGTGMGQETQYF. The CDR3 coding sequence is TGTGCCAGCAGCATAACCGGGACAGGGATGGGCCAAGAGACCCAGTACTTC.

This clonotype appeared a few times. The chain carries TRBV5-5 and TRBJ2-1; the match to TRBD2 covers 11 bases. V lost 0 bases and J lost 8; bases outside the gene matches: 7. Germline V CDR1 and CDR2: SGHKS, YYEKEE (reference sequence). There are 16 residues in the CDR3. The DNA of the CDR3 is TGTGCCAGCAGCTTGGCCCGACTAGCGGGAAAAGATGAGCAGTTCTTC. Its protein product is CASSLARLAGKDEQFF. Filled out from reference TRBV5-5 and TRBJ2-1, the complete variable domain reads DAGVTQSPTHLIKTRGQQVTLRCSPISGHKSVSWYQQVLGQGPQFIFQYYEKEERGRGNFPDRFSARQFPNYSSELNVNALLLGDSALYLCASSLARLAGKDEQFFGPGTRLTVL.

This clonotype has a handful of counts. This chain links TRBV7-9 with TRBJ1-1, with 7 nucleotides matching TRBD1. The CDR3 is made up of 14 amino acids. Germline V CDR1 and CDR2: SEHNR, FQNEAQ (reference sequence). The junction had 8 bases not matched to a gene; V was cut back by 7 bases and J by 3 bases. The CDR3 nucleotides read TGTGCCAGCACCCGAGACAGGGAGGACACTGAAGCTTTCTTT. Translation gives CASTRDREDTEAFF.